A selection of T cell receptor beta chains follows, all from one sample in a study of preoperative IRX-2 immunotherapy in early breast cancer. This table comes from immunoSEQ multiplex PCR, and its TCRdb copy is limited to in-frame clones, with some not included. The profile shows approximately 27,000 clones, over 75% of them singletons. The sample in question was lymph node tissue, obtained after IRX-2 immunotherapy. The receptor source for this set is a human donor with breast cancer. Each CDR3 is given with its conserved first and last residue. The order of the fields is D gene, clone size, V gene, J gene, CDR3 DNA, CDR3 protein. The D gene is left open where the match is weak. Some rows have no size entry. The others give once, few or many, or a class for an expanded clone.

>NA|NA|TRBV28|TRBJ1-5
TGTGCCAGCAGCCCGATGACAGTCAATCAGCCCCAGCATTTT
CASSPMTVNQPQHF
>NA|NA|TRBV19|TRBJ1-5
TGTGCCAGTAGACAGACAGGCAACAATCAGCCCCAGCATTTT
CASRQTGNNQPQHF
>TRBD1|NA|TRBV5-1|TRBJ2-3
TGCGCCAGCAGCCTTGGACAGGGGGTGAATACGCAGTATTTT
CASSLGQGVNTQYF
>TRBD2|NA|TRBV18|TRBJ2-1
TGTGCCAGCTCAGGAAGCGGGGGTCAATACAATGAGCAGTTCTTC
CASSGSGGQYNEQFF
>TRBD2|NA|TRBV28|TRBJ2-1
TGTGCCAGCAAAAAGGCTCTAGCGGGGGTCAATGAGCAGTTCTTC
CASKKALAGVNEQFF
>TRBD2|NA|TRBV6-4|TRBJ2-7
TGTGCCAGCCGGGCCTTCGGGGGGGCCGCCTACGAGCAGTACTTC
CASRAFGGAAYEQYF
>NA|once|TRBV6-8|TRBJ1-6
TGTGCCAGCAGTTACGGATTAACTGGGTTGGCACCCCTCCACTTT
CASSYGLTGLAPLHF
>NA|once|TRBV28|TRBJ2-3
TGTGCCAGCAGCAGAGGACAGACAGATACGCAGTATTTT
CASSRGQTDTQYF
>TRBD1|NA|TRBV5-1|TRBJ1-1
TGCGCCAGCAGCTTAGGGGACAGGGGGAACACTGAAGCTTTCTTT
CASSLGDRGNTEAFF
>NA|NA|TRBV6-8|TRBJ1-3
TGTGCCAGCACCCCAACCCCGGGAAACACCATATATTTT
CASTPTPGNTIYF
>NA|NA|TRBV6-8|TRBJ1-1
TGTGCCATCGGTGACCTAGGGCGATCGGCTTTCTTT
CAIGDLGRSAFF
>NA|NA|TRBV5-1|TRBJ1-6
TGCGCCAGCAGCTTGGCACTCAGACAGTATTCACCCCTCCACTTT
CASSLALRQYSPLHF
>NA|NA|TRBV5-1|TRBJ1-4
TGCGCCAGCAGCTTATTAGCAACTAATGAAAAACTGTTTTTT
CASSLLATNEKLFF
>TRBD1|NA|TRBV30|TRBJ2-7
TGTGCCTTATTAACAGGGGTCTCTTACGAGCAGTACTTC
CALLTGVSYEQYF
>NA|NA|TRBV6-1|TRBJ2-4
TGTGCCAGCAGTGAAGCCGTGCTTCTAGCCAAAAACATTCAGTACTTC
CASSEAVLLAKNIQYF
>NA|NA|TRBV28|TRBJ1-3
TGTGCCAGCCAAACAGGTTCTGGAAACACCATATATTTT
CASQTGSGNTIYF
>NA|NA|TRBV7-5|TRBJ2-1
TGTGCCACGACTAGCGGGGGGTTCTTCTCCTACAATGAGCAGTTCTTC
CATTSGGFFSYNEQFF
>NA|NA|TRBV19|TRBJ1-3
TGTGCCAGTAGTATAGATCCAGCTGGAAACACCATATATTTT
CASSIDPAGNTIYF
>NA|NA|TRBV29-1|TRBJ2-3
TGCAGCGTTGTGTTTGCCACAGATACGCAGTATTTT
CSVVFATDTQYF
>TRBD1|NA|TRBV19|TRBJ1-2
TGTGCCAGTAAGAGAGGCAGGGGGCTTGACTATGGCTACACCTTC
CASKRGRGLDYGYTF
>NA|NA|TRBV15|TRBJ1-4
TGTGCCACCAGCAGCTTGTCATTCAATGAAAAACTGTTTTTT
CATSSLSFNEKLFF
>TRBD2|NA|TRBV11-3|TRBJ2-1
TGTGCCAGCAGCTTAGTAGCGGGGGGGCAGAATGAGCAGTTCTTC
CASSLVAGGQNEQFF
>NA|once|TRBV7-7|TRBJ1-4
TGTGCCAGCAGCCCGGTGGGGGAATCGAATGAAAAACTGTTTTTT
CASSPVGESNEKLFF
>NA|NA|TRBV6-8|TRBJ1-6
TGTGCCATCAGCCGGGAGACCTTAGTGGGGTCACCCCTCCACTTT
CAISRETLVGSPLHF
>NA|NA|TRBV6-8|TRBJ1-6
TGTGCCAGCAGTAGGCCTATGATGGGCGGTTCACCCCTCCACTTT
CASSRPMMGGSPLHF
>TRBD1|NA|TRBV19|TRBJ1-1
TGTGCCACCAAACTACAGGGGGCGGACACTGAAGCTTTCTTT
CATKLQGADTEAFF
>NA|NA|TRBV22-1|TRBJ1-5
TGTGCCAGCGATGGACAGGGGAATGTACAGCCCCAGCATTTT
CASDGQGNVQPQHF
>TRBD1|few|TRBV19|TRBJ1-4
TGTGCCAGTAGTATAGGAGGGACAGGGGGTGAAAAACTGTTTTTT
CASSIGGTGGEKLFF
>NA|NA|TRBV6-8|TRBJ1-1
TGTGCCAGCAGTTCCCGGGGGACGGCGATGAACACTGAAGCTTTCTTT
CASSSRGTAMNTEAFF
>NA|NA|TRBV12-5|TRBJ1-5
TGTGCTAGTGGTTTGGTAAATGGGAGGCCCCAGCATTTT
CASGLVNGRPQHF
>NA|NA|TRBV6-8|TRBJ1-2
TGTGCCAGCAGTTACCCAAAGGTGCAGGACTATGGCTACACCTTC
CASSYPKVQDYGYTF
>TRBD1|NA|TRBV2|TRBJ1-5
TGTGCCAGCAGAAACTCCAGGGGGTTAGGCAATCAGCCCCAGCATTTT
CASRNSRGLGNQPQHF